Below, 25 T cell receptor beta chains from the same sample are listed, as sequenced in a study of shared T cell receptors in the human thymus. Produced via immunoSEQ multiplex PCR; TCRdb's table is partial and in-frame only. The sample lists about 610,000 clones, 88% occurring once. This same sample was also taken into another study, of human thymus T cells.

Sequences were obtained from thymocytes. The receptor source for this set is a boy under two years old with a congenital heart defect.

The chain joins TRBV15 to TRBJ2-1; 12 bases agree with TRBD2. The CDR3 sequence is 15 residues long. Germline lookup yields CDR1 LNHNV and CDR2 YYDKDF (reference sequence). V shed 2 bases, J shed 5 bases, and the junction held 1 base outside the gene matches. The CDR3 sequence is CATSRLAGGDNEQFF. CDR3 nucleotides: TGTGCCACCAGCAGACTAGCGGGAGGGGACAATGAGCAGTTCTTC.

The CDR3 bases are TGTGCCAGCAGACAGGGATGGTACGAGCAGTACTTC. It codes for CASRQGWYEQYF. The V and J genes are TRBV6-1 and TRBJ2-7, with D perhaps matching TRBD1 (6 bases). V dropped 6 bases and J dropped 4 bases, with 10 bases sitting between them. Germline lookup yields CDR1 MNHNS and CDR2 SASEGT. The CDR3 loop spans 12 amino acids.

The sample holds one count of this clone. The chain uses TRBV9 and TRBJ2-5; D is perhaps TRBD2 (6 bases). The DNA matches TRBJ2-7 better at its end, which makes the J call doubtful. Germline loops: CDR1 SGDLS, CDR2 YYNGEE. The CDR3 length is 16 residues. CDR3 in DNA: TGTGCCAGCAGCCCGAAGGAGGGCGGGTTCTCCTACGAGCAGTACTTC. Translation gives CASSPKEGGFSYEQYF.

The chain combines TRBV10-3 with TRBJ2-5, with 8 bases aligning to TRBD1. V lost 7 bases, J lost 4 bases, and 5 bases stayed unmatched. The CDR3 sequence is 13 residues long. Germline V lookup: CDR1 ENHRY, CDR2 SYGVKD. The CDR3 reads CAINNQGAETQYF. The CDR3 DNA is TGTGCCATCAATAACCAGGGGGCAGAGACCCAGTACTTC.

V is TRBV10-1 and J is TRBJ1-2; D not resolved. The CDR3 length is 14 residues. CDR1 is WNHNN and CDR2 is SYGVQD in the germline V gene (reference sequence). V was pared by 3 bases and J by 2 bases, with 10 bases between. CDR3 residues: CASSDYSFNYGYTF. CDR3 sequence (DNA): TGCGCCAGCAGTGACTACAGTTTCAACTATGGCTACACCTTC.

The CDR3 DNA sequence: TGTGCCAGCAGCCCCAGACGGGACAGGGGGGGGGCCGGGGAGCTGTTTTTT. Its protein product is CASSPRRDRGGAGELFF. This chain joins TRBV14 and TRBJ2-2; 11 bases map to TRBD1. There are 17 residues in the CDR3. Germline values: CDR1 SGHDN, CDR2 FVKESK. Unmatched junction bases numbered 10, after V lost 4 bases and J lost 6 bases.

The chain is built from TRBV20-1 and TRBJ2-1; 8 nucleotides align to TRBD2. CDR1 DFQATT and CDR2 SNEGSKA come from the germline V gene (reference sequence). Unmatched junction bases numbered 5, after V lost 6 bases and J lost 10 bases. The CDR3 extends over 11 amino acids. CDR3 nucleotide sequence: TGCAGTGCCGGGGGGGGGCCGGAGCAGTTCTTC. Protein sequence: CSAGGGPEQFF.

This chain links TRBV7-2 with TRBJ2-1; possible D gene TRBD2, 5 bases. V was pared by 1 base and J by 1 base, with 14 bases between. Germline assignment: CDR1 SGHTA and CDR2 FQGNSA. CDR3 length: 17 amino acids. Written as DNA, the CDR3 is TGTGCCAGCAGCTTAGAGGTAGCGAGTATTTCCTACAATGAGCAGTTCTTC. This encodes CASSLEVASISYNEQFF.

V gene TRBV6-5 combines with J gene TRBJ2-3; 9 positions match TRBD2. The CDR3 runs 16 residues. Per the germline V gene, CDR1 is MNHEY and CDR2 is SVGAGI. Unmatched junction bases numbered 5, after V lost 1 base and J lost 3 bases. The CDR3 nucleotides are TGTGCCAGCAGTTACTTGATAGCGGGAGATACAGATACGCAGTATTTT. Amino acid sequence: CASSYLIAGDTDTQYF.

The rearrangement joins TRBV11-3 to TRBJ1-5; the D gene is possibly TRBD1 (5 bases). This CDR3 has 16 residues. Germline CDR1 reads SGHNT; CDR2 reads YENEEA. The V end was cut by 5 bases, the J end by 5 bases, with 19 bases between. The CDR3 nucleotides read TGTGCCAGCAGCCCGAATGGAGGGGCAGGAGATCAGCCCCAGCATTTT. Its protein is CASSPNGGAGDQPQHF.

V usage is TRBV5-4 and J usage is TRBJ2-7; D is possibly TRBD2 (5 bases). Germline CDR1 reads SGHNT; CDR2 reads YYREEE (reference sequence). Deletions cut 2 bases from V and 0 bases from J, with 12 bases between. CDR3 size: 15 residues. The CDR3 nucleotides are TGTGCCAGCAGCTTCTACGAAACTAGCTCCTACGAGCAGTACTTC. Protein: CASSFYETSSYEQYF.

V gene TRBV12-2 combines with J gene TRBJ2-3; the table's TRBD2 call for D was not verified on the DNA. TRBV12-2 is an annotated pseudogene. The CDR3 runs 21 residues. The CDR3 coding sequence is TGTGCAAGTCGCTCCCCGGTCTGGCGGGAGGGCCGGTTCTGGGGCACAGATACGCAGTATTTT. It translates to CASRSPVWREGRFWGTDTQYF.

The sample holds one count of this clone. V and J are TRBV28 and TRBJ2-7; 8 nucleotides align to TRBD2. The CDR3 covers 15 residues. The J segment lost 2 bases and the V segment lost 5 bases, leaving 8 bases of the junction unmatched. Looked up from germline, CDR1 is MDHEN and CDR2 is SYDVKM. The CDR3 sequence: CASSPGTRSPYEQYF. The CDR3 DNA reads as TGTGCCAGCAGTCCAGGGACTAGGTCGCCCTACGAGCAGTACTTC.

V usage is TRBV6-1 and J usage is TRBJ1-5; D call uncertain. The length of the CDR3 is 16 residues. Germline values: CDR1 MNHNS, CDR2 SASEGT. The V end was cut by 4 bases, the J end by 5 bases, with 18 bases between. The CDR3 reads CASSGYWVQFHQPQHF. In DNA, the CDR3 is TGTGCCAGCAGTGGTTATTGGGTACAGTTCCATCAGCCCCAGCATTTT.

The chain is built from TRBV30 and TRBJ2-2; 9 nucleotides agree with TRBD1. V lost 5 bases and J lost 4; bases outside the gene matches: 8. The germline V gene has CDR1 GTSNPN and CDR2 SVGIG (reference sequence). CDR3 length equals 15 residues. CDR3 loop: CAWSTTGGGTGELFF. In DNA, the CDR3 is TGTGCCTGGTCGACGACAGGGGGTGGCACCGGGGAGCTGTTTTTT.

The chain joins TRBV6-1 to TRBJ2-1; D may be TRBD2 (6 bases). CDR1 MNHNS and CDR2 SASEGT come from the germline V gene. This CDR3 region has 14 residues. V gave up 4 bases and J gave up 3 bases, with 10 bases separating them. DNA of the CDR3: TGTGCCAGCAGTGGGGGGGAGGTCTACAATGAGCAGTTCTTC. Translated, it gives CASSGGEVYNEQFF.

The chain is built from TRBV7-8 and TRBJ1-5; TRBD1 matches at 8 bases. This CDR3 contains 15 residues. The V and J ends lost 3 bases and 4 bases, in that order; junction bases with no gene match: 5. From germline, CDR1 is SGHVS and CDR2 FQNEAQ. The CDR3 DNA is TGTGCCAGCAGCTTTTCCAGGGGGCGGAATCAGCCCCAGCATTTT. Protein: CASSFSRGRNQPQHF.

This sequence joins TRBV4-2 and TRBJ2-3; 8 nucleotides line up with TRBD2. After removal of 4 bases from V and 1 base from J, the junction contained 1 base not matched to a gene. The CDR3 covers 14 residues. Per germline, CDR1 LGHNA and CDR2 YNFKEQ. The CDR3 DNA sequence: TGTGCCAGCAGCCCCGGGGGGGGCACAGATACGCAGTATTTT. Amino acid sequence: CASSPGGGTDTQYF.

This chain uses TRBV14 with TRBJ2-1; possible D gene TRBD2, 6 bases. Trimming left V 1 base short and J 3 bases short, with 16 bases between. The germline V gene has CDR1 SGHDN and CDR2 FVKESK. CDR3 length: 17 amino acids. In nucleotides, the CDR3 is TGTGCCAGCAGCCAAGCGCCAGGGCTAGCGCTCTACAATGAGCAGTTCTTC. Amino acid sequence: CASSQAPGLALYNEQFF. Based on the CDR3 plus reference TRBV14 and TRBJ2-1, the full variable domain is EAGVTQFPSHSVIEKGQTVTLRCDPISGHDNLYWYRRVMGKEIKFLLHFVKESKQDESGMPNNRFLAERTGGTYSTLKVQPAELEDSGVYFCASSQAPGLALYNEQFFGPGTRLTVL.

In nucleotides, the CDR3 is TGTGCCAGCTCACCTTCACCGACAGTTTACAATGAGCAGTTCTTC. This sequence encodes CASSPSPTVYNEQFF. V gene TRBV18 combines with J gene TRBJ2-1, with a possible D match to TRBD1 (5 bases). Germline V lookup: CDR1 KGHSH, CDR2 LQKENI. V lost 3 bases and J 4 bases, leaving 13 bases between the germline ends. The CDR3 totals 15 residues.

CDR3 sequence reads: CASSPPSGPYNEQFF. DNA of the CDR3: TGTGCCAGCTCACCACCTAGCGGGCCCTACAATGAGCAGTTCTTC. This sequence joins TRBV18 and TRBJ2-1; 7 bases are a match to TRBD2. The ends lost 0 bases at V and 2 bases at J; junction bases unmatched: 1. Germline-derived CDR1 and CDR2 are KGHSH and LQKENI. The CDR3 sequence is 15 residues long.

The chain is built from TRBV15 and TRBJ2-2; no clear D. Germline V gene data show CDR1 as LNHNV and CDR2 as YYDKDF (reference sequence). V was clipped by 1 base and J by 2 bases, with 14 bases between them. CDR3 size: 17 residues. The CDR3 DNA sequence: TGTGCCACCAGCAGAGTTTTGACGGGTGATAACACCGGGGAGCTGTTTTTT. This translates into CATSRVLTGDNTGELFF.

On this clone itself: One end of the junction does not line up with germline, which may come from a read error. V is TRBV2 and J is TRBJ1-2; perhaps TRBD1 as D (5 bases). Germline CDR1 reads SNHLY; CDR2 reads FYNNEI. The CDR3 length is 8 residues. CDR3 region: CASSAGGF. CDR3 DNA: TGTGCCAGCAGCGCGGGGGGTTTC.

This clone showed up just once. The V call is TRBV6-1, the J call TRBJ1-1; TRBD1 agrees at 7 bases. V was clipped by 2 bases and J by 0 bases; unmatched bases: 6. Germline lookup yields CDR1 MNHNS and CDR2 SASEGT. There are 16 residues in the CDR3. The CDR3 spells CASSEMGTEMNTEAFF. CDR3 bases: TGTGCCAGCAGTGAAATGGGGACAGAAATGAACACTGAAGCTTTCTTT.

The CDR3 protein is CASRGLAGEGNEQFF. The CDR3 nucleotides are TGTGCCAGCCGGGGACTAGCGGGAGAGGGTAATGAGCAGTTCTTC. The J gene is TRBJ2-1, the V gene TRBV27; 14 bases are shared with TRBD2. The germline CDR1 and CDR2 sequences are MNHEY and SMNVEV (reference sequence). The V segment lost 8 bases and the J segment 7 bases; nucleotides outside the gene matches: 7. This CDR3 is 15 amino acids long.